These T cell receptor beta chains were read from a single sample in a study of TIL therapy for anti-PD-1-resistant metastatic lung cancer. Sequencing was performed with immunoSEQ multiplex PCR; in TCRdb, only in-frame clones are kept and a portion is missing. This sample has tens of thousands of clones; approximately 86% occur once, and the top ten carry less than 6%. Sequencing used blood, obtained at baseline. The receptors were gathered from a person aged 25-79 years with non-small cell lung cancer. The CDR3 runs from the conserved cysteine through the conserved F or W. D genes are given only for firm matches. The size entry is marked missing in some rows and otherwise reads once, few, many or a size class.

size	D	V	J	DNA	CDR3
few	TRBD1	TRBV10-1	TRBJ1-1	TGCGCCAGCAGTCCAGCCCCGGGACAGGGGACGTTGAACACTGAAGCTTTCTTT	CASSPAPGQGTLNTEAFF
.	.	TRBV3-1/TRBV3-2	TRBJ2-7	TGTGCCAGCAGCCACCAGCGGGAGCAGTACTTC	CASSHQREQYF
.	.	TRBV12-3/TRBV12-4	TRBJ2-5	TGTGCCAGCAGTTTCCAGGGAAGGGAGACCCAGTACTTC	CASSFQGRETQYF
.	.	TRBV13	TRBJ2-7	TGTGCCAGCAGCTTAGGGGTCTATTACGAGCAGTACTTC	CASSLGVYYEQYF
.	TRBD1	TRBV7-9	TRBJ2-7	TGTGCCAGCAGCTTAAGGGGACAGGGGGTCGGGGACTCCTACGAGCAGTACTTC	CASSLRGQGVGDSYEQYF
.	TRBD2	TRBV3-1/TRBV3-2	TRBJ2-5	TGTGCCAGCCTACAAACTAGCGCCCTTCGGGAGACCCAGTACTTC	CASLQTSALRETQYF
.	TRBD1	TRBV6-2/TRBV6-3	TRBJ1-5	TGTGCCAGCAGTTACTCCAGGGGGGATCAGCCCCAGCATTTT	CASSYSRGDQPQHF
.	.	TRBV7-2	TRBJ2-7	TGTGCCAGCAGCTTACATCGGTCAGGGTCTAACGAGCAGTACTTC	CASSLHRSGSNEQYF
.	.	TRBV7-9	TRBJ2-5	TGTGCCAGCAGCTTACCGCAGGGTGGCGAGACCCAGTACTTC	CASSLPQGGETQYF
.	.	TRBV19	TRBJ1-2	TGTGCCAGTAGTCGGTCCGGACTCTATGGCTACACCTTC	CASSRSGLYGYTF
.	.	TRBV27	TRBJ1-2	TGTGCCAGCAGTCCCGGGTACGGCTACACCTTC	CASSPGYGYTF
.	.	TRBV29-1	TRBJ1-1	TGCAGCGTTTTACTGCTCAAATCGGACACTGAAGCTTTCTTT	CSVLLLKSDTEAFF
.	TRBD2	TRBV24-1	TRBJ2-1	TGTGCCACCAGTGACAAGGTAGCGGGAGGAAATGAGCAGTTCTTC	CATSDKVAGGNEQFF
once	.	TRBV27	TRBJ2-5	TGTGCCAGCAGTTTATCGAGGGCGCAGTACCAAGAGACCCAGTACTTC	CASSLSRAQYQETQYF
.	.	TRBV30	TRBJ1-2	TGTGCCTGGAGTGTCAGCTCCCGGGGCTATGGCTACACCTTC	CAWSVSSRGYGYTF
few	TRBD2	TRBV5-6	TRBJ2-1	TGTGCCAGCAGCTGGGGACTAGCGGGGCTGGGTGAGCAGTTCTTC	CASSWGLAGLGEQFF
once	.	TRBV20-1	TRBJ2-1	TGCAGTGCTAGTCCGGGGTCAGCATACAATGAGCAGTTCTTC	CSASPGSAYNEQFF
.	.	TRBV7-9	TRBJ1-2	TGTGCCAGCAGCTTAGTGGGGGTTTACTATGGCTACACCTTC	CASSLVGVYYGYTF
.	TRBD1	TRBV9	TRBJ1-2	TGTGCCAGCAGCGTAAGGGACAGGCCACATTATGGCTACACCTTC	CASSVRDRPHYGYTF
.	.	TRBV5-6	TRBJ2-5	TGTGCCAGCAGCTCAGGACCTAGCTATGAGACCCAGTACTTC	CASSSGPSYETQYF
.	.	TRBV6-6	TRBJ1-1	TGTGGGGCAGGAGGGGTCACTGAAGCTTTCTTT	CGAGGVTEAFF
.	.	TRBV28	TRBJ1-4	TGTGCCAGCACCCCCTGGACAGTTAATGAAAAACTGTTTTTT	CASTPWTVNEKLFF
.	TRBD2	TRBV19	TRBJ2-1	TGTGCCAGTAAGACGGACGGCGGGGGATGGATGGAGCAGTTCTTC	CASKTDGGGWMEQFF
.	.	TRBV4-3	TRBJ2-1	TGCGCCAGCAGCCAGGGACCCTACAATGAGCAGTTCTTC	CASSQGPYNEQFF